The entry below describes one T cell receptor beta chain. Its antigen is unidentified. Unique molecular identifiers were added to individual cDNA molecules. TCRdb analysed the 5' RACE reads with MiXCR anew, one entry per CDR3 protein. The sample carries under 100,000 distinct CDR3 sequences, approximately 10% recorded once. Trimming removed 7 bases from V and 0 bases from J; junction bases left unmatched: 12. CDR3 size: 18 residues. Germline V gene lookup returns CDR1 SGHAT and CDR2 FQNNGV. The data derive from a study of early T cells in non-severe SARS-CoV-2 infection. Study as a whole: Unsorted whole-blood RNA was sequenced in bulk, leaving chains unpaired.

Study-wide points: CD4 and private specificities were missed by VDJdb matching, which favored anti-spike CD8 responses.

The clonotype was recovered from an adult who was a healthcare worker with PCR-confirmed SARS-CoV-2 infection or an uninfected control (not recorded which). This chain uses TRBV11-2 with TRBJ2-5, with 12 bases identical to TRBD2. Material: whole blood. This CDR3 reads CASNAGLAGTSYQETQYF. CDR3 bases: TGTGCCAGCAACGCCGGACTAGCGGGAACGTCCTACCAAGAGACCCAGTACTTC.